This T cell receptor (beta chain) appears in the sequencing data of a study of blood T cells in healthy people across ages. Through a sample-barcoded 5' primer and a J-beta primer mix, a second PCR was run for roughly 6 to 12 cycles. TCRdb processed the 5' RACE reads anew with MiXCR; each CDR3 protein has one entry. The sample holds 650,000 to 1,000,000 distinct CDR3 sequences, about 47% seen once. Study-wide findings and caveats: Changes in expanded clonotypes were possibly confounded, as the CMV status of donors was unknown. With naive T cell percentage, TCR beta diversity showed a strong correlation.

Concerning this clonotype: Its antigen is not known.

The CDR3 consists of 13 residues. The V gene's germline CDR1 is SQVTM and CDR2 ANQGSEA. Sequencing was performed on blood. V and J are TRBV29-1 and TRBJ2-5; D is perhaps TRBD2 (5 bases). TRBJ2-7 matches the DNA end more closely, so the J call is doubtful. The sequence was obtained from a man older than 75 in good health. CDR3 sequence reads: CSVFLAEAYEQYF. In DNA, the CDR3 is TGCAGCGTTTTTCTGGCGGAGGCCTACGAGCAGTACTTC.